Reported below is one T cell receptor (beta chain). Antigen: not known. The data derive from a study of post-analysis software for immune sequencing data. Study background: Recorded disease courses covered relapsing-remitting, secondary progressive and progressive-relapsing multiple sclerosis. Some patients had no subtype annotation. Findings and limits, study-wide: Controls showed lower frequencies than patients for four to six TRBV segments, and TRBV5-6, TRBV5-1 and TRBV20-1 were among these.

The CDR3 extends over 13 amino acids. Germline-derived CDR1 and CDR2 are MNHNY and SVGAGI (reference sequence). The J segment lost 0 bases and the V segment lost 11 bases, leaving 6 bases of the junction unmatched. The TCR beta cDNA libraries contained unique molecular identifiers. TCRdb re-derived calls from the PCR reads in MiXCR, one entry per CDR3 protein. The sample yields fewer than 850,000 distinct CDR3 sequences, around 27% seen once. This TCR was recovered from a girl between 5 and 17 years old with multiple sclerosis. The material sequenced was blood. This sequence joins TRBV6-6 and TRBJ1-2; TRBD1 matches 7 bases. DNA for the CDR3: TGTGCCGCCAGGGGGGGGTCTAACTATGGCTACACCTTC. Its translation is CAARGGSNYGYTF.